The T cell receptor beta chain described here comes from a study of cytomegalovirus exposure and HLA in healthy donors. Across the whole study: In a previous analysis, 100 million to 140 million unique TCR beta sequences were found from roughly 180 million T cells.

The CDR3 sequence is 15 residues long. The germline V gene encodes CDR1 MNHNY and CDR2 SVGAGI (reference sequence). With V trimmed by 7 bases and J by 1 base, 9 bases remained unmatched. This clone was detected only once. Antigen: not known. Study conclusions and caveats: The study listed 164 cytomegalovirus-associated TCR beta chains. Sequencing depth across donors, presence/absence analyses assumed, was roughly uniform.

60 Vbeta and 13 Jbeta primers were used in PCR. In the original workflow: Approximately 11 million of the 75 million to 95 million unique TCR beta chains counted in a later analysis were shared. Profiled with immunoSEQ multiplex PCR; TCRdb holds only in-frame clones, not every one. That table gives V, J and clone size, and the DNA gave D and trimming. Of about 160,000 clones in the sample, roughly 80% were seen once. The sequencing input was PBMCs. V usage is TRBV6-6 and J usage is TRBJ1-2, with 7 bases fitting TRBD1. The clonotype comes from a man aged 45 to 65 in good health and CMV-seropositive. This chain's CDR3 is CASTQRGQINYGYTF. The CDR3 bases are TGTGCCAGCACCCAGAGGGGACAGATTAACTATGGCTACACCTTC.